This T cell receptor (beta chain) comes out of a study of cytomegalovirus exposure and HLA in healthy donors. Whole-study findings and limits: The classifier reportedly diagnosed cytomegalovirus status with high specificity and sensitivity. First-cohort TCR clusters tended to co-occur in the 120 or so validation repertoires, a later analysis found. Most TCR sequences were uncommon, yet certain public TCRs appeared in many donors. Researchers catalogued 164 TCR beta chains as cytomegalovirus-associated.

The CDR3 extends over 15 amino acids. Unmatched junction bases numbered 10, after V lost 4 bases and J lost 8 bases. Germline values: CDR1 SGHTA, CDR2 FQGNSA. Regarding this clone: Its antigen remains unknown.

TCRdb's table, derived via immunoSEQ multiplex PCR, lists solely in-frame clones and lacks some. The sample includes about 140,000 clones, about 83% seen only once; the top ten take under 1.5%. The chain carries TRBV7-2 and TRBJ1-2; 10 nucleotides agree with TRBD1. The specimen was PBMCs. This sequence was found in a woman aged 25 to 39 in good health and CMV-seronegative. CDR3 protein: CASSWQGQGTFGYTF. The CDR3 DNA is TGTGCCAGCAGCTGGCAGGGACAGGGGACTTTCGGCTACACCTTC.